This entry lists 13 T cell receptor beta chains sequenced from one sample in a study of CD8+CD57+ T cells in acquired aplastic anemia. Both TCR beta VDJ combination and CDR3 sequence profiling were carried out. Genomic DNA was the template for this profiling. MiXCR was run by TCRdb on the reads, yielding one entry per CDR3 protein. The sample holds fewer than 300,000 distinct CDR3 sequences, roughly 80% seen once. Patients included in sequencing had previously demonstrated CD8+CD57+ cell expansion by flow cytometry. Sequencing was carried out using sorted CD4+, CD8+, or CD8+CD57+ T cells (not recorded which) from PBMCs. These receptors came from a human donor with aplastic anemia.

The genes are TRBV5-5 and TRBJ2-2; no firm D call. Germline V gene lookup returns CDR1 SGHKS and CDR2 YYEKEE (reference sequence). The CDR3 contains 13 residues. V shed 4 bases and J shed 6 bases, with 10 bases lying between them. CDR3 sequence (DNA): TGTGCCAGCAGCCCCAACAGACCCGGGGAGCTGTTTTTT. Translating gives CASSPNRPGELFF.

The chain recombines TRBV19 with TRBJ2-3; 9 nucleotides agree with TRBD2. After removal of 0 bases from V and 4 bases from J, the junction contained 8 bases not matched to a gene. This CDR3 region has 17 residues. The V gene's germline CDR1 is LNHDA and CDR2 SQIVND (reference sequence). CDR3 in DNA: TGTGCCAGTAGTATAGAATGGGCGGGAGGGCCCCCAGATACGCAGTATTTT. The encoded protein is CASSIEWAGGPPDTQYF.

This clonotype appeared a few times. V usage is TRBV7-6 and J usage is TRBJ2-1; no reliable D call. With 0 bases removed from V and 7 bases from J, the gap between germline ends came to 7 bases. The length of the CDR3 is 13 residues. In germline, CDR1 is SGHVS, CDR2 FNYEAQ. CDR3 region: CASSLAHGNEQFF. The CDR3 DNA sequence: TGTGCCAGCAGCTTAGCCCACGGGAATGAGCAGTTCTTC.

Note on this clonotype: Germline is not matched at one junction end, which may reflect a read error. The chain employs TRBV7-3 and TRBJ2-3; TRBD2 might be the D (5 bases). The CDR3 runs 14 residues. Germline V gene sequence: CDR1 SGHTA, CDR2 FQGTGA. CDR3 region: CASSLDLGANTQSF. The CDR3 DNA follows: TGTGCCAGCAGCTTAGATCTGGGAGCCAACACGCAGTCTTTT.

V is TRBV11-1 and J is TRBJ2-3; weak D call: TRBD2 (5 bases). The ends were cut back, 3 bases at V and 3 bases at J, with 13 bases in the middle. CDR3 length equals 15 residues. Germline CDR1 SGHAT, CDR2 FQDESV (reference sequence). CDR3 in amino acids: CASSLGNGKTDTQYF. The CDR3, as DNA: TGTGCCAGCAGCTTGGGGAACGGGAAAACAGATACGCAGTATTTT. Drawing the rest from reference TRBV11-1 and TRBJ2-3, the complete variable domain is EAEVAQSPRYKITEKSQAVAFWCDPISGHATLYWYRQILGQGPELLVQFQDESVVDDSQLPKDRFSAERLKGVDSTLKIQPAELGDSAMYLCASSLGNGKTDTQYFGPGTRLTVL.

This clonotype was seen only a few times. The chain is built from TRBV29-1 and TRBJ2-7; D is perhaps TRBD1 or TRBD2 (5 bases each). The CDR3 has 14 amino acids. Trimming removed 1 base from V and 0 bases from J, with 10 bases in between. From germline, CDR1 is SQVTM and CDR2 ANQGSEA. The CDR3 spells CSVEGDGFSYEQYF. CDR3 nucleotide sequence: TGCAGCGTTGAAGGGGACGGCTTCTCCTACGAGCAGTACTTC.

This clonotype was seen just once. The chain recombines TRBV7-8 with TRBJ2-5; D may be TRBD2 (6 bases). The CDR3 consists of 14 residues. Trimming removed 4 bases from V and 5 bases from J, with 14 bases in between. From germline, CDR1 is SGHVS and CDR2 FQNEAQ. As DNA, the CDR3 is TGTGCCAGCAGCTCAGCGGGCGGACACGAGACCCAGTACTTC. Protein: CASSSAGGHETQYF.

This clonotype is deemed medium-sized. V and J are TRBV10-3 and TRBJ2-7, with 12 bases fitting TRBD2. V was pared by 4 bases and J by 0 bases, with 1 base of the junction left unmatched. This CDR3 spans 15 amino acids. Per the germline V gene, CDR1 is ENHRY and CDR2 is SYGVKD. The CDR3 reads CAISGTSGDSYEQYV. CDR3 DNA: TGTGCCATCAGTGGGACTAGCGGGGACTCCTACGAGCAGTACGTC.

The V gene is TRBV7-9, the J gene TRBJ1-2, with D tentatively TRBD1 (5 bases). V lost 5 bases to trimming and J lost 2 bases, with 12 bases between them. Germline CDR1 and CDR2: SEHNR and FQNEAQ (reference sequence). The CDR3 runs to 14 residues. The CDR3 DNA reads TGTGCCAGCAGCCGTCGTCGGGGGAACTATGGCTACACCTTC. Its translation: CASSRRRGNYGYTF.

V usage is TRBV2 and J usage is TRBJ2-3; a possible D gene is TRBD1 (5 bases). From germline, CDR1 is SNHLY and CDR2 FYNNEI. There are 10 residues in the CDR3. Deletions cut 8 bases from V and 13 bases from J, with 13 bases between. Written as DNA, the CDR3 is TGTGCCAGCGGGGCCCGGGTCAAGTATTTT. Protein product: CASGARVKYF. The variable domain in full, with the rest retrieved from reference TRBV2 and TRBJ2-3, is EPEVTQTPSHQVTQMGQEVILRCVPISNHLYFYWYRQILGQKVEFLVSFYNNEISEKSEIFDDQFSVERPDGSNFTLKIRSTKLEDSAMYFCASGARVKYFGPGTRLTVL.

The chain combines TRBV25-1 with TRBJ2-3, with a weak D call TRBD2 (5 bases). The V gene lost 3 bases and the J gene lost 1 base, with 14 bases spanning the gap. Germline assignment: CDR1 MGHDK and CDR2 SYGVNS. The CDR3 is 16 residues long. The CDR3 here is CASSDPGMRGTDTQYF. In DNA form, the CDR3 reads TGTGCCAGCAGTGACCCCGGGATGAGGGGCACAGATACGCAGTATTTT. The complete variable domain, with remaining parts taken from reference TRBV25-1 and TRBJ2-3, reads EADIYQTPRYLVIGTGKKITLECSQTMGHDKMYWYQQDPGMELHLIHYSYGVNSTEKGDLSSESTVSRIRTEHFPLTLESARPSHTSQYLCASSDPGMRGTDTQYFGPGTRLTVL.

This clonotype has only one observation. A much larger clonotype is one base distant, so this may be a read error. The chain is built from TRBV7-9 and TRBJ2-5; no firm D call. V lost 3 bases and J 2 bases, leaving 10 bases between the germline ends. This CDR3 is 14 amino acids long. Germline lookup yields CDR1 SEHNR and CDR2 FQNEAQ (reference sequence). The chain's CDR3 is CASSFASQQETQYF. As DNA, the CDR3 is TGTGCCAGCAGCTTTGCTAGTCAGCAAGAGACCCAGTACTTC.

The V and J genes are TRBV7-9 and TRBJ1-2, with D maybe TRBD1 (5 bases). Germline V CDR1 and CDR2: SEHNR, FQNEAQ (reference sequence). The CDR3 has 15 amino acids. V was cut by 5 bases and J by 5 bases, with 18 bases left in between. Written as DNA, the CDR3 is TGTGCCAGCAGCGTTCAAAGGGGCGGCAGGTATGGCTACACCTTC. It yields the protein CASSVQRGGRYGYTF.